This entry describes one T cell receptor beta chain. The data are from a study of blood T cell repertoires in COVID-19. The wider study: Specimens from acute and convalescent COVID-19 originated in the United States, Italy and Spain. PBMCs, B-cell-depleted T cells, or T cells were the source of the cDNA or gDNA that made up the material.

Germline values: CDR1 SGHTA, CDR2 FQGNSA. V trimming: 3 bases; J trimming: 4 bases; junction bases outside the gene matches: 4. CDR3 length: 15 residues. Original handling: Estimates of nucleated cell counts were drawn from the amplification of reference gene primers. The table came from immunoSEQ multiplex PCR; TCRdb's copy has only in-frame clones and leaves some out. V and J calls and clone size come straight from that table; D and trimming were deduced from the DNA. In the table there are just over 150,000 clones, 85% to 95% of which are singletons. Specimen: peripheral blood. This TCR came from a woman between 50 and 59 years old with acute or convalescent COVID-19. The V gene is TRBV7-2, the J gene TRBJ1-3; 9 nucleotides line up with TRBD1. The CDR3 region has the DNA TGTGCCAGCAGCTTGGGGACAGGGAACGGAAACACCATATATTTT. This gives the protein CASSLGTGNGNTIYF. The whole variable domain, filled in from reference TRBV7-2 and TRBJ1-3, reads GAGVSQSPSNKVTEKGKDVELRCDPISGHTALYWYRQSLGQGLEFLIYFQGNSAPDKSGLPSDRFSAERTGGSVSTLTIQRTQQEDSAVYLCASSLGTGNGNTIYFGEGSWLTVV.